The clone carrying this TCR beta chain has at least ten counts. Its antigen remains unknown. Time point indicated: longitudinal time-point 2. Where libraries were unsorted, they were derived from 2 million PBMCs stored at -80 degrees C. This CDR3 comprises 14 residues. From germline, CDR1 is SGHRS and CDR2 YFSETQ. The trim removed 4 bases at V and 1 base at J, leaving 5 bases unmatched. The sample originates from a study of neurological immune-mediated disorders. General study points: Whereas HTLV-1-associated myelopathy showed the most TCR clonal expansion, multiple sclerosis showed the least, with levels below those of healthy controls. The study found no CDR3 amino acid sequences shared by expanded clones across subjects, suggesting private repertoires in all groups.

Over 180 million TCR-beta sequences from 15-18 subjects came from every sequencing run. TCRdb reprocessed the 5' RACE reads via MiXCR and lists one record per CDR3 protein. The sample holds 40,000 to 60,000 distinct CDR3 sequences, approximately 14% seen once. Sequences were obtained from PBMCs. The TCR originated in a male donor with HTLV-1-associated myelopathy (HAM/TSP). V and J are TRBV5-1 and TRBJ2-7; TRBD1 matches at 7 bases. The CDR3 is CASSEGTASYEQYF. The CDR3 DNA is TGCGCCAGCAGCGAAGGGACAGCTTCCTACGAGCAGTACTTC.